This entry lists 13 T cell receptor beta chains sequenced from one sample in a study of blood T cell repertoires in COVID-19. Measured with immunoSEQ multiplex PCR; TCRdb has only the in-frame clones, and not every one. The profile covers some 150,000 clones, with 75% to 85% appearing a single time and almost 10% taken by the ten largest. The sample was peripheral blood. The receptor set was obtained from a woman between 50 and 59 years old with acute or convalescent COVID-19.

This CDR3 reads CASSGRDRGSNQPQHF. The CDR3 coding sequence is TGTGCCAGCAGTGGGCGGGACAGGGGTAGCAATCAGCCCCAGCATTTT. The chain employs TRBV6-1 and TRBJ1-5; 10 positions match TRBD1. There are 16 residues in the CDR3. Trimming at V came to 4 bases and at J to 0 bases, leaving 3 bases not matched to a gene. The germline V gene encodes CDR1 MNHNS and CDR2 SASEGT.

The chain carries TRBV27 and TRBJ1-5; 9 nucleotides match TRBD1. This CDR3 has 14 residues. Per germline, CDR1 MNHEY and CDR2 SMNVEV (reference sequence). J gave up 4 bases and V 5 bases, and 3 bases lay outside the gene matches. The CDR3 reads CASSPDRGNQPQHF. The CDR3 DNA follows: TGTGCCAGCAGTCCCGACAGGGGGAATCAGCCCCAGCATTTT.

This clone appeared many times. CDR3 sequence (DNA): TGTGCCAGTAGTACGACTAGGAGTTCCCACGAGCAGTACTTC. Residues: CASSTTRSSHEQYF. V and J are TRBV19 and TRBJ2-7, with a tentative D call TRBD2 (6 bases). Germline assignment: CDR1 LNHDA and CDR2 SQIVND (reference sequence). The CDR3 is made up of 14 amino acids. V was shortened by 4 bases and J by 5 bases, with 15 bases between the two germline ends.

This chain links TRBV5-1 with TRBJ1-2; D gene ambiguous. This CDR3 spans 13 amino acids. Trimming removed 4 bases from V and 0 bases from J, with 7 bases in between. The V gene's germline CDR1 is SGHRS and CDR2 YFSETQ. The CDR3 loop is CASSVQPNYGYTF. The CDR3 DNA is TGCGCCAGCAGCGTACAGCCTAACTATGGCTACACCTTC.

This clone was seen a single time. The rearrangement uses TRBV2 and TRBJ2-1, with 7 bases aligning to TRBD2. Looked up from germline, CDR1 is SNHLY and CDR2 is FYNNEI. Trimming removed 5 bases from V and 9 bases from J; junction bases left unmatched: 7. The CDR3 is 13 residues long. In DNA form, the CDR3 reads TGTGCCAGCAGTAGGACGGGGGAGGGTGAGCAGTTCTTC. Its protein is CASSRTGEGEQFF.

The rearrangement uses TRBV6-5 and TRBJ2-7; tentative D call: TRBD1 (6 bases). This CDR3 has 15 amino acids. Trimming left V 5 bases short and J 3 bases short, with 17 bases between. CDR1 and CDR2 (germline): MNHEY, SVGAGI. In nucleotides, the CDR3 is TGTGCCAGCAGTCCTGACAGGTCTTTCGACTACGAGCAGTACTTC. It is translated as CASSPDRSFDYEQYF.

CDR3 region: CASSIRGKLRSSGANVLTF. The CDR3 DNA reads TGTGCCAGTAGTATCAGGGGCAAACTACGGTCCTCTGGGGCCAACGTCCTGACTTTC. The chain joins TRBV19 to TRBJ2-6; D may be TRBD1 (6 bases). From germline, CDR1 is LNHDA and CDR2 SQIVND (reference sequence). The CDR3 is 19 amino acids. V was cut by 3 bases and J by 0 bases, with 18 bases left in between. Complete variable domain (other parts from reference TRBV19 and TRBJ2-6): DGGITQSPKYLFRKEGQNVTLSCEQNLNHDAMYWYRQDPGQGLRLIYYSQIVNDFQKGDIAEGYSVSREKKESFPLTVTSAQKNPTAFYLCASSIRGKLRSSGANVLTFGAGSRLTVL.

The chain carries TRBV7-9 and TRBJ2-3; 9 bases line up with TRBD1. Germline lookup yields CDR1 SEHNR and CDR2 FQNEAQ (reference sequence). J lost 4 bases, V lost 5 bases, and 10 bases had no gene match. This CDR3 region has 16 residues. Written as DNA, the CDR3 is TGTGCCAGCAGCCCTAGGGGGACAGGGTTGGCAGATACGCAGTATTTT. Its protein is CASSPRGTGLADTQYF.

The rearrangement joins TRBV29-1 to TRBJ2-7; TRBD1 agrees at 12 bases. The V segment lost 2 bases and the J segment 4 bases; nucleotides outside the gene matches: 9. CDR1 and CDR2 from the germline V gene are SQVTM and ANQGSEA. The CDR3 is 16 amino acids. The CDR3: CSVESSGTGGVYEQYF. The CDR3 bases are TGCAGCGTTGAATCTTCCGGGACAGGGGGCGTATACGAGCAGTACTTC.

The chain combines TRBV7-2 with TRBJ1-6; no clear D gene. This CDR3 is built from 16 residues. CDR1 is SGHTA, CDR2 FQGNSA, per germline. The germline V and J ends were trimmed by 1 base and 7 bases, with 14 bases remaining between them. The CDR3 bases are TGTGCCAGCAGCTTAGGTTCTGGCACCAGGAATTCACCCCTCCACTTT. Translation: CASSLGSGTRNSPLHF.

J is TRBJ2-3 and V is TRBV5-1; perhaps TRBD2 as D (5 bases). Germline V CDR1 and CDR2: SGHRS, YFSETQ. The CDR3 extends over 14 amino acids. The V gene lost 0 bases and the J gene lost 3 bases, with 8 bases spanning the gap. This chain's CDR3 is CASSLGGSTDTQYF. The CDR3 DNA sequence: TGCGCCAGCAGCTTGGGAGGGTCGACAGATACGCAGTATTTT.

Regarding this clone: Other DNA sequences in this sample translate to the same CDR3. This chain joins TRBV7-3 and TRBJ2-3; 8 nucleotides agree with TRBD2. This CDR3 has 16 residues. Per germline, CDR1 SGHTA and CDR2 FQGTGA. J was trimmed by 0 bases and V by 2 bases; bases with no gene match: 4. The CDR3 DNA follows: TGTGCCAGCAGCTTAGGACTAGCAGCTAGCACAGATACGCAGTATTTT. Its protein product is CASSLGLAASTDTQYF. Looking up the rest from reference TRBV7-3 and TRBJ2-3 gives the full variable domain: GAGVSQTPSNKVTEKGKYVELRCDPISGHTALYWYRQSLGQGPEFLIYFQGTGAADDSGLPNDRFFAVRPEGSVSTLKIQRTERGDSAVYLCASSLGLAASTDTQYFGPGTRLTVL.

The chain employs TRBV5-6 and TRBJ1-2; tentatively, D is TRBD1 (6 bases). Germline V gene data show CDR1 as SGHDT and CDR2 as YYEEEE. The CDR3 has 16 residues. The V and J ends lost 7 bases and 0 bases respectively, with 19 bases between them. The CDR3 bases are TGTGCCAGCCTCAGGGGTCCCCCCGGATCTAACTATGGCTACACCTTC. Translating it yields CASLRGPPGSNYGYTF.